This T cell receptor beta chain was sequenced during a study of beta chain features in type 1 diabetes. In its sample, this clone was seen a few times. Antigen specificity is unknown. CDR1 SQVTM and CDR2 ANQGSEA come from the germline V gene. V shed 7 bases, J shed 5 bases, and the junction held 11 bases outside the gene matches. This CDR3 contains 13 residues. cDNA synthesis used the whole RNA isolate, giving expressed TCRB sequences. Some clones are missing from TCRdb's copy, which holds only in-frame ones; the method was immunoSEQ multiplex PCR. In the table there are over 150,000 clones, about 13% of which are singletons. Study findings and constraints: High TCR expression in some cells could lead to their over-representation in cDNA sequencing. In these data, an HLA type influence on TCRB rearrangement remained unresolved.

Sequencing was carried out using central memory CD4+ T cells from blood. The receptor's source is a woman between 18 and 29 years old in good health. This chain links TRBV29-1 with TRBJ2-7; the match to TRBD2 covers 7 bases. Written as DNA, the CDR3 is TGCAGCGCATGTAGGACTAGTCAGGACGAGCAGTACTTC. Translating it yields CSACRTSQDEQYF.